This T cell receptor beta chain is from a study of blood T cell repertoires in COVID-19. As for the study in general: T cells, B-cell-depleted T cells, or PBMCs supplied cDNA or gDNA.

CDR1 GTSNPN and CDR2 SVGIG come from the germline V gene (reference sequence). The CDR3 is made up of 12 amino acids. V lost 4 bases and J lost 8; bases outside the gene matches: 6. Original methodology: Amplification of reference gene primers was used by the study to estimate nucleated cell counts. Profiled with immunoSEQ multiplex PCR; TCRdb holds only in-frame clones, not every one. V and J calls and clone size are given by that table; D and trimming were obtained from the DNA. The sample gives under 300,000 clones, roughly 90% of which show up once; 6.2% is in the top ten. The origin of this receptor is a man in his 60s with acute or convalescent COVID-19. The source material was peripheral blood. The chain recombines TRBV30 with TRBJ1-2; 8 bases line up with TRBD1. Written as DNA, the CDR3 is TGTGCCTGGAAGCGGACAGGGTACGGCTACACCTTC. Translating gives CAWKRTGYGYTF.